Listed below are T cell receptor beta chains from one sample, sequenced in a study of T-cell reconstitution after alpha-beta-depleted transplantation in children. TCRdb used MiXCR to reprocess the PCR reads, holding one entry per CDR3 protein. The data hold about 980,000 distinct CDR3 sequences, with around 30% observed a single time. The specimen was PBMCs, mostly from graft donor cells, collected 360 days after TCRalphabeta/CD19-depleted stem cell transplant. All receptors derive from a boy in the first two years of life who had a stem cell transplant for SCID, so the T cells may come from the graft donor. Each CDR3 is given with its conserved first and last residue. D genes are given only for firm matches. Clone size is stated in some rows and not others, as once, few, many or a class when expanded.

length	size	J	D	V	DNA	CDR3
15	few	TRBJ2-1	TRBD1	TRBV20-1	TGCAGTGCTAGAGATTTCCGCAGGGGGTCGGGTGAGCAGTTCTTC	CSARDFRRGSGEQFF
15	once	TRBJ2-1	TRBD1	TRBV19	TGTGCCAGTAGTTTCATACCCCGGACAGGGAATGAGCAGTTCTTC	CASSFIPRTGNEQFF
13	few	TRBJ1-1	-	TRBV20-1	TGCAGTGCTGGTAGAGGACGACAGGATGAAGCTTTCTTT	CSAGRGRQDEAFF
15	many	TRBJ1-5	-	TRBV5-1	TGTGCCAGCAGCTTAGGGGGGGTCGGGAATCAGCCCCAGCATTTT	CASSLGGVGNQPQHF
16	-	TRBJ1-1	-	TRBV5-6	TGTGCCAGCAGCCCGACCCTAAAATCTTGGGACACTGAAGCTTTCTTT	CASSPTLKSWDTEAFF
14	-	TRBJ2-7	-	TRBV5-1	TGCGCCAGCAGCTTGGGAATGGGGGACTACGAGCAGTACTTC	CASSLGMGDYEQYF
20	-	TRBJ2-7	TRBD1	TRBV5-1	TGCGCCAGCAGCCCGATGACCTGGAAGGACAGGGCCGCATCCTACTACGAGCAGTACTTC	CASSPMTWKDRAASYYEQYF
15	-	TRBJ2-1	-	TRBV9	TGTGCCAGCAGCGTAGGCAGGGCCTCCTACAATGAGCAGTTCTTC	CASSVGRASYNEQFF
14	-	TRBJ1-2	-	TRBV7-9	TGTGCCAGCAGCGCGGGGTTTTTGGACTATGGCTACACCTTC	CASSAGFLDYGYTF
18	-	TRBJ1-1	TRBD1	TRBV12-3/TRBV12-4	TGTGCCAGCAGTTTGGTACCGGGACAGGGAGCTTTCGGGGTTAAAGCTTTCTTT	CASSLVPGQGAFGVKAFF
15	few	TRBJ2-1	TRBD1	TRBV12-3/TRBV12-4	TGTGCCAGCAGTTTTAGGACAGGGTACTACAATGAGCAGTTCTTC	CASSFRTGYYNEQFF
15	-	TRBJ2-2	-	TRBV20-1	TGCAGTGCTAGGTGGGGCAAGGCGAACACCGGGGAGCTGTTTTTT	CSARWGKANTGELFF
19	-	TRBJ2-7	TRBD2	TRBV4-3	TGCGCCAGCAGCCAAGGCCCGACTAGCGGGGGGGCTGTATACTACGAGCAGTACTTC	CASSQGPTSGGAVYYEQYF
11	-	TRBJ2-3	-	TRBV29-1	TGCAGCGTGGCACCTGGCGATACGCAGTATTTT	CSVAPGDTQYF
15	-	TRBJ2-1	-	TRBV19	TGTGCCAGTAGTATGGGAACAGGAGCCTACAATGAGCAGTTCTTC	CASSMGTGAYNEQFF
14	many	TRBJ2-3	TRBD2	TRBV20-1	TGCAGTGCCTGGACTAGCGGGGGGGCTGATACGCAGTATTTT	CSAWTSGGADTQYF